This note documents a single T cell receptor (beta chain) sequence. In this sample, this clone turned up many times. What this receptor recognizes is not known. Base quality data are lacking; no much larger clone is found one base away. Separate from the approximately 730-subject first cohort, the validation cohort of roughly 110 subjects was the group to which the donors belonged. CDR1 and CDR2, per the germline V gene (reference sequence), are MNHEY and SMNVEV. V drops 0 bases and J drops 3 bases, leaving 15 bases in between. The CDR3 measures 16 amino acids from cysteine to phenylalanine. Only the CDR3 DNA stays, 48 bases, in frame from base 1. The library was obtained by the immunoSEQ multiplex PCR assay. Regarding the original processing steps: To diagnose cytomegalovirus status from the catalog of TCR beta chain sequences, a statistical classification framework was built. In its TCRdb copy, this immuneACCESS table keeps in-frame sequences only and misses some clones. Where compared with another copy, unresolved V genes explain less than half of these, and the others have no known cause. V, J and clone size were drawn from that table, and D and trimming were deduced from the DNA. This sample holds roughly 190,000 clones; about 89% were observed only once. The ten largest clones represent around 7.2% of the sample.

The data originate from a study of cytomegalovirus exposure and HLA in healthy donors (dated by TCRdb to about 2017). Study-level background: A later analysis indicated that the 90 to 150 validation repertoires were generated on the platform also employed for the approximately 700 repertoires of the first cohort. The study was designed to test whether signatures of past pathogen exposure could be identified by cataloging public T cell receptors. Besides the first cohort of around 670 subjects, a separate validation cohort made up of roughly 120 different subjects was used. To predict cytomegalovirus infection status, the study brought together high-throughput TCR immunosequencing, statistical association of individual TCRs with disease status, and machine learning.

Results the study describes overall, beyond this receptor: The classifier was reported to diagnose cytomegalovirus status with high specificity and sensitivity in both the original and validation cohorts. In vitro tests confirmed that a few of the cytomegalovirus-associated TCR beta chains recognize cytomegalovirus antigens. A later analysis lacked HLA typing for the validation cohort, so it scored co-occurrence in that cohort across all 110 or so repertoires. Most TCR sequences were observed very rarely across donors, whereas some public TCRs were present in many individuals. Subsequent analysis determined that TCRs grouped into clusters in the first cohort also showed a tendency toward co-occurrence across the 130 or so validation repertoires, and approximately 94% of cluster scores exceeded 0. It was suggested by the authors that the approach could potentially be generalized to other disease states and immunological phenotypes. In the study, approximately 160 TCR beta chains were listed as associated with cytomegalovirus.

The TCR sequence derives from a man between 25 and 39 years old in good health and CMV-seropositive. Input material: PBMCs. This chain joins TRBV27 to TRBJ2-7; the D gene is possibly TRBD1, with 5 bases matching. CDR3 protein: CASSLSAAGWDYEQYF. The nucleotide sequence reads as follows: TGTGCCAGCAGTTTATCGGCGGCAGGGTGGGACTACGAGCAGTACTTC.